This T cell receptor beta chain was sequenced in a study of post-analysis software for immune sequencing data. General observations from the study: Roughly five TRBV segments, including TRBV5-6, TRBV5-1 and TRBV20-1, were more frequent in patients than controls. Same-batch samples co-clustered strongly by F measure. Controls had significantly higher normalized Chao1 diversity than multiple sclerosis patients.

The length of the CDR3 is 14 residues. Trimming pared 0 bases from V and 2 bases from J, leaving 6 bases between. Germline CDR1 and CDR2: LGHNA and YNFKEQ. Prepared TCR beta cDNA libraries contained unique molecular identifiers. TCRdb analysed the PCR reads with MiXCR anew, one entry per CDR3 protein. The sample includes 750,000 to 950,000 distinct CDR3 sequences, roughly 50% seen only once; the top ten take 4% to 5%. This clonotype was seen only a few times. Its antigen is not identified. This chain joins TRBV4-2 and TRBJ2-3; D unclear. Sequenced sample: blood. This sequence originates from a girl aged 5-17 years with multiple sclerosis. The CDR3 sequence is CASSQERFTDTQYF. The CDR3, as DNA: TGTGCCAGCAGCCAAGAGCGGTTCACAGATACGCAGTATTTT.